A selection of T cell receptor beta chains follows, all from one sample in a study of shared clonotypes between healthy human individuals. Measured with immunoSEQ multiplex PCR; TCRdb has only the in-frame clones, and not every one. The sample shows about a million clones, around 77% of them seen only once. The sequenced sample consisted of memory CD4+ T cells from PBMCs. These receptors were collected from a man aged 18 to 29 in good health. Some clones in this sample may be carry-over from other donors' samples. Both conserved end residues are part of each CDR3. D genes are given only for firm matches.

D gene,V gene,J gene,CDR3 protein
TRBD2,TRBV30,TRBJ2-7,CAWSRSGRGEQYF
NA,TRBV5-4,TRBJ1-4,CASSLDGTKREKLFF
NA,TRBV9,TRBJ2-1,CASSVVGGIYNEQFF
NA,TRBV27,TRBJ2-5,CASSGDGVTQYF
TRBD2,TRBV27,TRBJ2-7,CASSPSGTAYEQYF
NA,TRBV5-4,TRBJ2-7,CASSRGGVIPSEQYF
TRBD2,TRBV5-4,TRBJ2-1,CASSLGLAGVVEQFF
TRBD1,TRBV28,TRBJ1-5,CASSYPASNRGRNQPQHF
TRBD1,TRBV19,TRBJ2-7,CASSPPGTGFNEQYF
TRBD2,TRBV7-6,TRBJ2-2,CASSTWPGGLGELFF
NA,TRBV28,TRBJ1-4,CASNLAATNEKLFF
TRBD1,TRBV7-6,TRBJ2-7,CASSFGQGRYEQYF
TRBD2,TRBV10-2,TRBJ2-7,CASSESGRASYEQYF
NA,TRBV7-2,TRBJ2-7,CASSFNRGLAYEQYF
NA,TRBV6-5,TRBJ1-4,CASSYSKPPEGEKLFF
NA,TRBV5-1,TRBJ1-2,CASSGPTGNYGYTF
TRBD2,TRBV5-1,TRBJ2-1,CASSLIAGGPSVEQFF
TRBD2,TRBV5-1,TRBJ2-5,CASSLAPSGRETQYF
NA,TRBV6-1,TRBJ2-1,CASSEAPAVSNLEQFF
NA,TRBV28,TRBJ1-2,CVSRRADYGYTF
NA,TRBV6-4,TRBJ1-1,CASRPGQLEAFF
NA,TRBV27,TRBJ2-1,CASCFGGSRYNEQFF
TRBD1,TRBV5-1,TRBJ2-7,CASRWGTGREEQYF
NA,TRBV6-1,TRBJ2-7,CASSVSHEQYF
NA,TRBV7-2,TRBJ2-1,CASSLGVIGQGEMFF
NA,TRBV18,TRBJ2-7,CASSPPTTYEQYF
TRBD2,TRBV5-1,TRBJ2-7,CASSLAILAGPYEQYF
NA,TRBV18,TRBJ1-5,CASSPGWADQPQHF
NA,TRBV7-3,TRBJ2-1,CASSQDSSSYNEQFF
TRBD2,TRBV10-3,TRBJ2-1,CAISERRGTSGYNEQFF
NA,TRBV5-5,TRBJ1-2,CASSLATDGNYGYTF
NA,TRBV29-1,TRBJ1-1,CSAGGTEAFF
TRBD1,TRBV2,TRBJ1-1,CASSPGQGYTEAFF
NA,TRBV11-2,TRBJ1-2,CASSLFLGTLSGGYTF
NA,TRBV7-2,TRBJ2-1,CASSLAPVSYNEQFF
TRBD1,TRBV5-4,TRBJ2-3,CASSLKVGRGSTDTQYF
NA,TRBV6-6,TRBJ1-3,CASSYRSGNTIYF
TRBD1,TRBV28,TRBJ1-1,CASSSPRGQGVGVAFF
TRBD2,TRBV5-1,TRBJ2-3,CASTLGTITDTQYF
NA,TRBV19,TRBJ2-2,CASIREAGELFF